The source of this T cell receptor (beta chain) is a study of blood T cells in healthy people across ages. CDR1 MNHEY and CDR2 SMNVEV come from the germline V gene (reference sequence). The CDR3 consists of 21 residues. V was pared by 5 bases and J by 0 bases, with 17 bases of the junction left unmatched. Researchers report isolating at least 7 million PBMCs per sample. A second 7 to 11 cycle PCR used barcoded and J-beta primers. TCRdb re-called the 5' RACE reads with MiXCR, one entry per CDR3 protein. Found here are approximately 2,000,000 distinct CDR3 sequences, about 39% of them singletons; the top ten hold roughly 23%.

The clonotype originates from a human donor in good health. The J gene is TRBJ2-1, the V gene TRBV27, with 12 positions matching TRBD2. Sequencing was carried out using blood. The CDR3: CASSTRPLAGGPMSSYNEQFF. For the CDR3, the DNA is TGTGCCAGCAGTACCAGACCACTAGCGGGGGGACCCATGAGCTCCTACAATGAGCAGTTCTTC.